This passage covers 27 T cell receptor beta chains from one sample sequenced in a study of T-cell reconstitution after alpha-beta-depleted transplantation in children. During its preparation, the TCRbeta library received unique molecular identifiers. MiXCR, applied by TCRdb to the PCR reads, yields one record per CDR3 protein. The sample holds some 520,000 distinct CDR3 sequences, 30% to 35% seen once. Specimen: PBMCs from the stem cell graft donor, collected from the stem cell graft. The source of these receptors is a human donor who donated a stem cell graft to a child with aplastic anemia.

This chain connects TRBV18 to TRBJ1-1, with a tentative D call TRBD1 (5 bases). The CDR3 contains 14 residues. V lost 2 bases and J lost 4, with 11 bases in between. The germline V gene has CDR1 KGHSH and CDR2 LQKENI. CDR3 loop: CASSPSREGTEAFF. CDR3 nucleotides: TGTGCCAGCTCACCAAGCAGGGAGGGCACTGAAGCTTTCTTT. Supplemented by reference TRBV18 and TRBJ1-1, the full variable domain reads NAGVMQNPRHLVRRRGQEARLRCSPMKGHSHVYWYRQLPEEGLKFMVYLQKENIIDESGMPKERFSAEFPKEGPSILRIQQVVRGDSAAYFCASSPSREGTEAFFGQGTRLTVV.

The gene calls are TRBV29-1 and TRBJ1-1, with D unclear. The V gene's germline CDR1 is SQVTM and CDR2 ANQGSEA. The CDR3 consists of 15 residues. Trimming removed 7 bases at V and 1 base at J, with 19 bases between. CDR3 bases: TGCAGCGCCGGGGAGGCCAAAGTCTGGAACACTGAAGCTTTCTTT. Residues: CSAGEAKVWNTEAFF.

This chain uses TRBV19 with TRBJ2-7; D not resolved. This CDR3 region has 13 residues. Germline CDR1 and CDR2: LNHDA and SQIVND (reference sequence). Trimming removed 1 base from V and 2 bases from J, with 6 bases in between. The CDR3, as DNA: TGTGCCAGTAGTATAGTACAAACCTACGAGCAGTACGTC. Protein product: CASSIVQTYEQYV.

As for this clonotype: One end of the junction varies from germline; a read error may be responsible. The chain is built from TRBV20-1 and TRBJ2-3; TRBD2 matches 10 bases. The CDR3 runs to 15 residues. Germline lookup yields CDR1 DFQATT and CDR2 SNEGSKA (reference sequence). The CDR3 region is CSARDSSGSTDAQYF. The CDR3 DNA reads as TGCAGTGCTAGAGATTCTAGCGGGAGCACAGATGCGCAGTATTTT.

A few counts support this clonotype. This chain joins TRBV7-2 and TRBJ2-2; the match to TRBD1 covers 9 bases. Losses at the gene ends were 2 bases for V and 7 bases for J; bases not matched to a gene: 5. Germline V gene data show CDR1 as SGHTA and CDR2 as FQGNSA. CDR3 size: 15 residues. The CDR3, as DNA: TGTGCCAGCAGCTTAATCCGGACAGGGGTCGGGGAGCTGTTTTTT. Protein sequence: CASSLIRTGVGELFF. Filled out from reference TRBV7-2 and TRBJ2-2, the complete variable domain reads GAGVSQSPSNKVTEKGKDVELRCDPISGHTALYWYRQSLGQGLEFLIYFQGNSAPDKSGLPSDRFSAERTGGSVSTLTIQRTQQEDSAVYLCASSLIRTGVGELFFGEGSRLTVL.

This clonotype was picked up a small number of times. V and J are TRBV7-2 and TRBJ2-1; 13 bases align to TRBD2. This CDR3 contains 16 residues. Germline V CDR1 and CDR2: SGHTA, FQGNSA. V dropped 2 bases and J dropped 6; count of bases not matched to a gene: 4. The CDR3 region is CASSLLTSGRGNEQFF. For the CDR3, the DNA is TGTGCCAGCAGCTTATTAACTAGCGGGAGGGGCAATGAGCAGTTCTTC.

This clonotype was counted between two and nine times. The CDR3 protein is CSARSGTVTNYGYTF. Here the CDR3 DNA reads TGCAGTGCTAGGAGTGGGACAGTGACTAACTATGGCTACACCTTC. The chain combines TRBV20-1 with TRBJ1-2; TRBD1 matches 7 bases. From germline, CDR1 is DFQATT and CDR2 SNEGSKA (reference sequence). This CDR3 region has 15 residues. Trimming at V came to 3 bases and at J to 0 bases, leaving 7 bases not matched to a gene.

The CDR3 coding sequence is TGTGCCAGCACTCAGAGCGACAGGGGGCTAAATGAGCAGTTCTTC. Translation: CASTQSDRGLNEQFF. The J gene is TRBJ2-1, the V gene TRBV6-2 or TRBV6-3; 10 bases agree with TRBD1. Germline V lookup: CDR1 MNHEY, CDR2 SVGEGT. The CDR3 is 15 amino acids. V was clipped by 7 bases and J by 7 bases; unmatched bases: 10.

The genes are TRBV7-2 and TRBJ2-7; D not certain. Trimming stripped 0 bases from V and 6 bases from J, with 15 bases between. CDR3 length: 15 residues. The germline V gene has CDR1 SGHTA and CDR2 FQGNSA. In DNA form, the CDR3 reads TGTGCCAGCAGCTTAGCTCGGTTCAGCTTGAGCGAGCAGTACGTC. This codes for CASSLARFSLSEQYV.

A few counts support this clonotype. The chain couples TRBV7-9 to TRBJ2-1, with 9 bases fitting TRBD2. The germline gives CDR1 SEHNR, CDR2 FQNEAQ (reference sequence). The CDR3 spans 16 residues. V trimming: 3 bases; J trimming: 2 bases; junction bases outside the gene matches: 5. CDR3: CASSLAAGGPYNEQFF. CDR3 DNA: TGTGCCAGCAGCTTGGCAGCGGGAGGCCCCTACAATGAGCAGTTCTTC.

This rearrangement joins TRBV6-1 to TRBJ1-1; D perhaps matches TRBD1 (6 bases). Trimming cost V 7 bases and J 1 base, with 10 bases left between them. The CDR3 has 13 amino acids. Germline V gene lookup returns CDR1 MNHNS and CDR2 SASEGT. CDR3 loop: CASTPGANTEAFF. The CDR3 nucleotides are TGTGCCAGCACCCCGGGGGCGAACACTGAAGCTTTCTTT.

The rearrangement uses TRBV11-2 and TRBJ1-5, with no clear D. CDR1 is SGHAT and CDR2 is FQNNGV in the germline V gene. V was cut by 1 base and J by 0 bases, with 7 bases left in between. The CDR3 runs 15 residues. Here the CDR3 reads CASSLGEISNQPQHF. DNA of the CDR3: TGTGCCAGCAGCTTAGGGGAGATTAGCAATCAGCCCCAGCATTTT.

The rearrangement joins TRBV20-1 to TRBJ2-5; D uncertain. Trimming took 4 bases from V and 5 from J, leaving 17 bases between them. Germline V CDR1 and CDR2: DFQATT, SNEGSKA (reference sequence). CDR3 length: 14 residues. The CDR3 DNA sequence: TGCAGTGCTAAAGTTCTGGGGTCTCGGGAGACCCAGTACTTC. Translating it yields CSAKVLGSRETQYF.

In its sample, this clonotype was seen a few times. The chain links TRBV6-2 or TRBV6-3 to TRBJ1-5; 10 bases map to TRBD1. Germline-derived CDR1 and CDR2 are MNHEY and SVGEGT. V shed 0 bases, J shed 7 bases, and the junction held 6 bases outside the gene matches. The CDR3 is 16 residues long. The CDR3 DNA reads TGTGCCAGCAGTTACTCCCTGACAGGGGGCATCCAGCCCCAGCATTTT. This gives the protein CASSYSLTGGIQPQHF.

The count of this clonotype is one. V and J are TRBV6-1 and TRBJ2-5; weak D call: TRBD2 (6 bases). Germline V lookup: CDR1 MNHNS, CDR2 SASEGT. V lost 5 bases, J lost 7 bases, and 17 bases lay in between. This CDR3 comprises 14 residues. The CDR3 region has the DNA TGTGCCAGCAGTACAATCCGGGGGTTGGCGACCCAGTACTTC. This gives the protein CASSTIRGLATQYF.

The V call is TRBV6-2 or TRBV6-3, the J call TRBJ1-5; no reliable D call. With 0 bases removed from V and 7 bases from J, the gap between germline ends came to 13 bases. The V gene's germline CDR1 is MNHEY and CDR2 SVGEGT. The CDR3 covers 15 residues. CDR3 in DNA: TGTGCCAGCAGTTACTCGGGCCGGGGTGAACAGCCCCAGCATTTT. Translation gives CASSYSGRGEQPQHF.

This clonotype was seen a handful of times. The gene calls are TRBV10-3 and TRBJ2-3; the D gene is possibly TRBD1 (5 bases). The V and J ends lost 6 bases and 1 base respectively, with 14 bases between them. This CDR3 is 15 amino acids long. Germline CDR1 reads ENHRY; CDR2 reads SYGVKD. CDR3: CAISSGHPRTDTQYF. The CDR3 coding sequence is TGTGCCATCAGCTCCGGACACCCTCGCACAGATACGCAGTATTTT.

The table lists this clonotype with a few counts. This chain uses TRBV6-5 with TRBJ1-2; D not certain. The CDR3 length is 15 residues. Germline loops: CDR1 MNHEY, CDR2 SVGAGI. The ends were cut back, 3 bases at V and 0 bases at J, with 11 bases in the middle. The CDR3 is CASSYSGGTNYGYTF. Written as DNA, the CDR3 is TGTGCCAGCAGTTATTCCGGAGGAACTAACTATGGCTACACCTTC.

The chain combines TRBV20-1 with TRBJ2-1, with D possibly matching TRBD2 (6 bases). The germline CDR1 and CDR2 sequences are DFQATT and SNEGSKA (reference sequence). V was pared by 1 base and J by 1 base, with 11 bases between. The CDR3 sequence is 15 residues long. The CDR3 spells CSARVGGGSYNEQFF. The DNA of the CDR3 is TGCAGTGCTAGAGTGGGAGGCGGGTCCTACAATGAGCAGTTCTTC.

A few counts support this clonotype. The genes are TRBV24-1 and TRBJ1-5; D not resolved. This CDR3 has 12 residues. V was cut by 7 bases and J by 2 bases, with 5 bases left in between. Germline V lookup: CDR1 KGHDR, CDR2 SFDVKD. The CDR3 DNA is TGTGCCACCAGCACGGGCAATCAGCCCCAGCATTTT. It encodes CATSTGNQPQHF.

The V gene is TRBV20-1, the J gene TRBJ2-1; D is unclear. V lost 8 bases, J lost 8 bases, and 19 bases lay in between. The CDR3 has 13 amino acids. CDR1 is DFQATT, CDR2 SNEGSKA, per germline (reference sequence). Here the CDR3 DNA reads TGCAGTATAAAAGGACGGCCCGAGGATGAGCAGTTCTTC. It encodes CSIKGRPEDEQFF.

There are a few counts of this clonotype. This rearrangement joins TRBV9 to TRBJ1-1; D gene uncertain. The CDR3 is made up of 15 amino acids. Germline values: CDR1 SGDLS, CDR2 YYNGEE. The V end was cut by 4 bases, the J end by 0 bases, with 13 bases between. The CDR3 here is CASSPEQKVNTEAFF. Here the CDR3 DNA reads TGTGCCAGCAGCCCGGAGCAGAAGGTGAACACTGAAGCTTTCTTT.

This clonotype was detected only a few times. DNA for the CDR3: TGTGCCTGGACAGGAGAGAGCTCTGGGGCCAACGTCCTGACTTTC. Protein product: CAWTGESSGANVLTF. The chain recombines TRBV30 with TRBJ2-6; D ambiguous. From germline, CDR1 is GTSNPN and CDR2 SVGIG (reference sequence). The CDR3 is 15 amino acids. The V end was cut by 4 bases, the J end by 0 bases, with 10 bases between.

This clonotype appeared a few times. Written as DNA, the CDR3 is TGTGCCAGCAGTTTGAAACTCGAAAAACAGTACTTC. Amino acid sequence: CASSLKLEKQYF. The chain employs TRBV12-3 or TRBV12-4 and TRBJ2-7; D call uncertain. Between the trimmed V and J ends, which lost 3 bases and 10 bases, there was a span of 13 bases. The CDR3 has 12 amino acids.

The table lists this clonotype with a few counts. The J gene is TRBJ2-5, the V gene TRBV29-1; TRBD2 might be the D (5 bases). CDR3 size: 13 residues. Germline CDR1 SQVTM, CDR2 ANQGSEA. Trimming stripped 3 bases from V and 5 bases from J, with 13 bases between. The CDR3 DNA reads as TGCAGCGTTGATGGCCCCAGAGGGGAGACCCAGTACTTC. Residues: CSVDGPRGETQYF.

This clonotype was observed a single time. The chain joins TRBV7-9 to TRBJ2-5; TRBD2 might be the D (6 bases). The germline V gene has CDR1 SEHNR and CDR2 FQNEAQ (reference sequence). V lost 5 bases and J lost 5, with 15 bases in between. This CDR3 spans 14 amino acids. CDR3 sequence reads: CASSPPSGWETQYF. The CDR3 DNA is TGTGCCAGCAGCCCCCCCAGCGGGTGGGAGACCCAGTACTTC.

This sequence joins TRBV7-9 and TRBJ2-7; the D call may be TRBD1 or TRBD2 (5 bases each). The CDR3 length is 13 residues. Trimming took 5 bases from V and 6 from J, leaving 14 bases between them. In germline, CDR1 is SEHNR, CDR2 FQNEAQ (reference sequence). The CDR3 sequence is CASSVVGTSEQYF. In DNA, the CDR3 is TGTGCCAGCAGCGTAGTGGGGACGAGCGAGCAGTACTTC.